What follows describes a single T cell receptor beta chain. Its antigen is unknown. TCRdb redid the calling of the 5' RACE reads with MiXCR, one entry per CDR3 protein. The sample contains fewer than 200,000 distinct CDR3 sequences, approximately 20% of which appear only once. The entry originates in a study of CD8 T cells in ankylosing spondylitis. General study findings and limits: The authors reported significant enrichment of disease-linked clones in matched ankylosing spondylitis synovial fluid. For ankylosing spondylitis blood, a TCR beta motif of under ten highly homologous variants appeared characteristic.

This CDR3 has 14 amino acids. From germline, CDR1 is KGHSH and CDR2 LQKENI. J gave up 0 bases and V 4 bases, and 3 bases lay outside the gene matches. The origin of this receptor is a male donor with ankylosing spondylitis or in good health (not recorded which). The chain links TRBV18 to TRBJ2-7; TRBD1 aligns across 7 bases. The sequencing sample was made of blood, either unsorted or a sorted T cell fraction (not recorded which). The CDR3 DNA sequence: TGTGCCAGCTCACAGGGACAGATCTCCTACGAGCAGTACTTC. It encodes CASSQGQISYEQYF.